This entry describes one TCR beta chain. The data were taken from a study of T cells expressing NK-cell markers. TCRdb reprocessed the 5' RACE reads; each CDR3 protein has one entry and no DNA is given. The sample table sets out 250,000 to 300,000 distinct CDR3 sequences. The TCR was taken from a woman between 18 and 70 years old in good health. The sequenced sample was blood T cells: a sorted CD56 or NKG2C T cell subset, CD4+ or CD8+ T cells, or bulk PBMC T cells (not recorded which).

The CDR3 reads CASSPVAGWGNEQFF. The V call is TRBV18, the J call TRBJ2-1; TCRdb selects TRBD2, and the lack of DNA leaves this call unchecked. The CDR3 loop spans 15 amino acids. Germline CDR1 KGHSH, CDR2 LQKENI.